This T cell receptor (beta chain) appears in the sequencing data of a study of identical twins. Study observations and caveats: Weaker excess twin sharing was seen among beta out-of-frame sequences. Insertions ran lower in abundant cord blood beta clonotypes, though not in memory repertoires. Models, which agreed with sharing between unrelated individuals, nonetheless underestimated the out-of-frame TCR alpha sharing seen in monozygotic twins.

TCRdb ran MiXCR on the 5' RACE reads and lists one entry per CDR3 protein. This sample carries about 240,000 distinct CDR3 sequences, about 10% of them seen once, and the ten largest clones take about a tenth. There are many counts of this clonotype. Its antigen is unidentified. V lost 0 bases and J lost 7, with 13 bases in between. CDR3 length equals 15 residues. Germline V CDR1 and CDR2: LGHDT, YNNKEL (reference sequence). The TCR originated in a man aged 45-65 years in good health. Sequenced material: memory T cells sorted from blood. The chain employs TRBV3-1 and TRBJ2-1; maybe TRBD2 (6 bases). CDR3 region: CASSQDPGGVNEQFF. The CDR3 bases are TGTGCCAGCAGCCAAGATCCCGGAGGGGTGAATGAGCAGTTCTTC.